This entry is about one T cell receptor (beta chain). Its antigen is unknown. The junction departs from germline at one end; a sequencing error may be responsible. Amplification of TCR beta CDR3 regions used RNA as the template. HTBI primers were the set used in a first-round RT-PCR of the TCR CDR3. TCRdb processed the multiplex PCR reads anew with MiXCR; each CDR3 protein has one entry. Of approximately 620,000 distinct CDR3 sequences listed, approximately 14% were seen once; the top ten hold more than 5%. In patients aged 18 to 65, hyperthyroidism was newly diagnosed, with duration under 2 months. Criteria for exclusion of patients were uncontrolled infection, other autoimmune disease, pregnancy or lactation. CDR1 and CDR2 from the germline V gene are SNHLY and FYNNEI. This CDR3 contains 16 residues. These data belong to a study of T cells in Graves' hyperthyroidism and ophthalmopathy. Study-wide background: Specimen type is peripheral blood, collected at initial diagnosis prior to any treatment.

Broader study findings: Most clonotypes that expanded in the thyroid above 0.001 also showed up in blood.

The sequence came from a woman in her 30s with Graves' hyperthyroidism that later progressed to Graves' ophthalmopathy. The chain recombines TRBV2 with TRBJ1-5, with D maybe TRBD1 (6 bases). The specimen sequenced was blood. CDR3 residues: CASGERGGGGNQPQHF. The CDR3 DNA is TGTGCCAGCGGTGAAAGAGGGGGTGGGGGCAATCAGCCCCAGCATTTT. The full variable domain, its missing parts supplied by reference TRBV2 and TRBJ1-5, is EPEVTQTPSHQVTQMGQEVILRCVPISNHLYFYWYRQILGQKVEFLVSFYNNEISEKSEIFDDQFSVERPDGSNFTLKIRSTKLEDSAMYFCASGERGGGGNQPQHFGDGTRLSIL.